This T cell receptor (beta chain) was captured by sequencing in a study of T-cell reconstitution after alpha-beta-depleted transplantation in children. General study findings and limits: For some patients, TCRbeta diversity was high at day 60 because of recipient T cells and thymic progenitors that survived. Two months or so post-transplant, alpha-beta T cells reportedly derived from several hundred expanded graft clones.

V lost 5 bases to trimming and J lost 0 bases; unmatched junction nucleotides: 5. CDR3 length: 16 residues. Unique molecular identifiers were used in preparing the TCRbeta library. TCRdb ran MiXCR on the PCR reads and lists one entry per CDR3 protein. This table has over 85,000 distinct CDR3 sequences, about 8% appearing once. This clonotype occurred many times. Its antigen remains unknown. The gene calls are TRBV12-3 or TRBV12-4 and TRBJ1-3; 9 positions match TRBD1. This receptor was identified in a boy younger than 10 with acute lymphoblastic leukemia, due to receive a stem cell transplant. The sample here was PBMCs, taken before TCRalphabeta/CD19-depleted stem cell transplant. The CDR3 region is CASSLRDRVSGNTIYF. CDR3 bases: TGTGCCAGCAGTCTCCGGGACAGGGTCTCTGGAAACACCATATATTTT.